This T cell receptor beta chain was profiled in a study of cytomegalovirus exposure and HLA in healthy donors. Points from the study as a whole: Some TCR beta chains (about 170 of them) were listed as cytomegalovirus-associated.

The approximately 120-subject validation cohort, separate from the approximately 670-subject first cohort, included the donors. As concerns this clone: The antigen remains unidentified.

Trimming left V 4 bases short and J 0 bases short, with 16 bases between. Germline CDR1 and CDR2: MGHRA and YSYEKL. The CDR3 is 16 residues long. Using immunoSEQ multiplex PCR, the repertoire was profiled, and TCRdb retains in-frame clones only, with some absent. The sample holds 86,000 or so clones; 90% to 96% are singletons and the top ten take about 1.5%. The sequenced sample consisted of PBMCs. The receptor was derived from a man between 18 and 29 years old in good health and CMV-seropositive. This sequence joins TRBV4-1 and TRBJ2-7; TRBD1 might be the D (5 bases). CDR3 sequence reads: CASSRDSSESSYEQYF. The CDR3 nucleotides read TGCGCCAGCAGCCGAGACAGCAGCGAAAGCTCCTACGAGCAGTACTTC.